The source of this T cell receptor beta chain is a study of naive and memory T cell subsets. The beta constant-region primer was an equimolar mix of two oligonucleotides covering TRBC1 and TRBC2. Ligated cDNA was amplified by four rounds of PCR with nested alpha and beta constant-region primers and SP2. TCRdb reanalysed the UMI-ligation and nested PCR reads using MiXCR and keeps one entry per CDR3 protein. The table has about 120,000 distinct CDR3 sequences, roughly 36% seen once; the top ten hold less than 1%. Cells stained for CD3, CD4, CD8, CD45RA and CD27 were sorted into four subsets. This clonotype has just a few counts. Deletions cut 3 bases from V and 7 bases from J, with 13 bases between. The V gene's germline CDR1 is GTSNPN and CDR2 SVGIG (reference sequence). This CDR3 is 13 amino acids long.

The source is a human donor in good health. This chain uses TRBV30 with TRBJ2-4; D is unresolved. Input material: central memory CD4+ T cells from blood. CDR3 loop: CAWRRKGLNIQYF. CDR3 coding DNA: TGTGCCTGGAGGAGGAAAGGGTTGAACATTCAGTACTTC.